This T cell receptor (beta chain) was documented in a study of blood T cells in healthy people across ages. Study-level points and caveats: Bulk PBMC profiling left naive and antigen-experienced comparisons inconclusive. It was the long-lived donors that had more naive CD4+ cells and higher diversity than aged donors.

The people who gave samples were healthy Caucasians from Russia, aged about 6 to 100. Primers used in a second PCR of roughly 7 to 12 cycles were a sample-barcoded 5' primer and a J-beta primer mix. TCRdb ran MiXCR on the 5' RACE reads and lists one entry per CDR3 protein. The table includes hundreds of thousands of distinct CDR3 sequences, 29% detected once. Germline V gene lookup returns CDR1 SGHAT and CDR2 FQNNGV. The CDR3 sequence is 15 residues long. Points on this clonotype: Its antigen is unidentified. Mismatch with germline at one junction end may stem from a read error.

The chain links TRBV11-2 to TRBJ2-7; 9 bases match TRBD1. This TCR was recovered from a woman older than 75 in good health. Material: blood. The CDR3: CASSLGQGLTYGQYF. The CDR3 bases are TGTGCCAGCAGCCTTGGACAGGGGCTTACCTACGGGCAGTACTTC.